Shown below are 22 T cell receptor beta chains from a single sample sequenced in a study of memory CD4+ T cells and cytomegalovirus serostatus. The sort gate was single viable CD3+CD4+CD8-CD45RO+ cells for memory CD4+ T cells. Data came from immunoSEQ multiplex PCR; TCRdb stores just in-frame clones and leaves some out. Of around 25,000 clones listed, about 78% are singletons. The sequencing sample was made of memory CD4+ T cells from blood. These receptors all come from an adult in good health and CMV-seronegative.

This clone was seen a handful of times. This chain joins TRBV7-9 and TRBJ1-1; D not certain. CDR3 size: 13 residues. Germline V gives CDR1 SEHNR, CDR2 FQNEAQ (reference sequence). V gave up 2 bases and J gave up 3 bases, with 7 bases separating them. CDR3: CASSLWEDTEAFF. CDR3 sequence (DNA): TGTGCCAGCAGCTTATGGGAAGACACTGAAGCTTTCTTT. The variable domain in full, completed from reference TRBV7-9 and TRBJ1-1, reads DTGVSQNPRHKITKRGQNVTFRCDPISEHNRLYWYRQTLGQGPEFLTYFQNEAQLEKSRLLSDRFSAERPKGSFSTLEIQRTEQGDSAMYLCASSLWEDTEAFFGQGTRLTVV.

V usage is TRBV19 and J usage is TRBJ1-1; 7 nucleotides align to TRBD1. The length of the CDR3 is 14 residues. Germline lookup yields CDR1 LNHDA and CDR2 SQIVND (reference sequence). The V gene end was trimmed by 7 bases and the J gene end by 7 bases; junction bases not matched to a gene: 12. CDR3 in DNA: TGTGCCAGTACCCGACAGGGAGGTTTTGTTGAAGCTTTCTTT. This gives the protein CASTRQGGFVEAFF.

The chain recombines TRBV5-1 with TRBJ1-4; the D is unclear. The V end lost 0 bases, the J end lost 6 bases, and 3 bases lay between the germline ends. CDR1 and CDR2 from the germline V gene are SGHRS and YFSETQ. The CDR3 spans 12 residues. As DNA, the CDR3 is TGCGCCAGCAGCTTGGGGGATGAAAAACTGTTTTTT. Translating gives CASSLGDEKLFF.

This clone turned up a few times. The chain is built from TRBV7-2 and TRBJ2-7; D remains unclear. The CDR3 has 13 amino acids. Per the germline V gene, CDR1 is SGHTA and CDR2 is FQGNSA. The V gene lost 1 base and the J gene lost 0 bases, with 4 bases spanning the gap. CDR3 amino acids: CASSLGISYEQYF. As DNA, the CDR3 is TGTGCCAGCAGCTTAGGCATCTCCTACGAGCAGTACTTC. Complete variable domain (other parts from reference TRBV7-2 and TRBJ2-7): GAGVSQSPSNKVTEKGKDVELRCDPISGHTALYWYRQSLGQGLEFLIYFQGNSAPDKSGLPSDRFSAERTGGSVSTLTIQRTQQEDSAVYLCASSLGISYEQYFGPGTRLTVT.

This clone was found once. Other DNA sequences from this sample encode an identical CDR3 as well. The V call is TRBV6-5, the J call TRBJ1-2; D is ambiguous. Trimming shortened V by 10 bases and J by 8 bases, and 17 bases separated the two germline ends. Germline V gene data show CDR1 as MNHEY and CDR2 as SVGAGI. The CDR3 length is 12 residues. CDR3 DNA sequence: TGTGCCACCAAGACGGGAGGAGGAGGCTACACCTTC. Translated: CATKTGGGGYTF.

V is TRBV27 and J is TRBJ2-7; unclear D gene. Germline V lookup: CDR1 MNHEY, CDR2 SMNVEV (reference sequence). Trimming removed 0 bases at V and 3 bases at J, with 3 bases between. The CDR3 loop spans 12 amino acids. DNA for the CDR3: TGTGCCAGCAGTTTATCCGGCTACGAGCAGTACTTC. Translated, it gives CASSLSGYEQYF.

CDR3: CASNERTGTYEQYF. In DNA, the CDR3 is TGTGCCAGCAACGAGAGGACAGGGACCTACGAGCAGTACTTC. The chain carries TRBV6-1 and TRBJ2-7; 8 bases line up with TRBD1. Germline V gene sequence: CDR1 MNHNS, CDR2 SASEGT. With V trimmed by 7 bases and J by 2 bases, 7 bases remained unmatched. The CDR3 consists of 14 residues.

CDR3 protein: CASSLGRALDTQYF. The CDR3 nucleotides read TGTGCCAGCAGCCTTGGACGGGCTTTGGATACGCAGTATTTT. This chain uses TRBV7-2 with TRBJ2-3, with D uncertain. Trimming left V 5 bases short and J 6 bases short, with 15 bases between. Looked up from germline, CDR1 is SGHTA and CDR2 is FQGNSA. The length of the CDR3 is 14 residues.

The chain recombines TRBV10-3 with TRBJ2-1; D may be TRBD1 (6 bases). The CDR3 sequence is 11 residues long. V was cut by 8 bases and J by 5 bases, with 7 bases left in between. Germline CDR1 ENHRY, CDR2 SYGVKD. The CDR3: CAIRDNNEQFF. The CDR3 DNA sequence: TGTGCCATCCGGGACAACAATGAGCAGTTCTTC.

This clone has only a few counts. This sequence joins TRBV30 and TRBJ1-1, with no clear D. There are 13 residues in the CDR3. Trimming removed 3 bases from V and 1 base from J, with 9 bases in between. The germline V gene encodes CDR1 GTSNPN and CDR2 SVGIG (reference sequence). The CDR3 region has the DNA TGTGCCTGGAGGGCAGGCCCGAACACTGAAGCTTTCTTT. This codes for CAWRAGPNTEAFF. Variable domain in full (rest from reference TRBV30 and TRBJ1-1): SQTIHQWPATLVQPVGSPLSLECTVEGTSNPNLYWYRQAAGRGLQLLFYSVGIGQISSEVPQNLSASRPQDRQFILSSKKLLLSDSGFYLCAWRAGPNTEAFFGQGTRLTVV.

In its sample, this clone was seen a few times. The rearrangement uses TRBV6-1 and TRBJ1-6; weak D call: TRBD1 (6 bases). Per the germline V gene, CDR1 is MNHNS and CDR2 is SASEGT. Deletions cut 5 bases from V and 5 bases from J, with 13 bases between. This CDR3 is built from 15 residues. Written as DNA, the CDR3 is TGTGCCAGCAGTAAGACAGGCCGTGATAATTCACCCCTCCACTTT. Encoded protein: CASSKTGRDNSPLHF.

This chain connects TRBV19 to TRBJ2-5; the D gene is possibly TRBD1 (6 bases). With 1 base removed from V and 7 bases from J, the gap between germline ends came to 10 bases. This CDR3 region has 13 residues. Germline V CDR1 and CDR2: LNHDA, SQIVND (reference sequence). CDR3 sequence: CASSIGTEGTQYF. In DNA, the CDR3 is TGTGCCAGTAGTATAGGGACAGAGGGGACCCAGTACTTC. The whole variable domain, remainder taken from reference TRBV19 and TRBJ2-5, is DGGITQSPKYLFRKEGQNVTLSCEQNLNHDAMYWYRQDPGQGLRLIYYSQIVNDFQKGDIAEGYSVSREKKESFPLTVTSAQKNPTAFYLCASSIGTEGTQYFGPGTRLLVL.

The V and J genes are TRBV5-4 and TRBJ2-7, with TRBD2 matching 8 bases. Per germline, CDR1 SGHNT and CDR2 YYREEE (reference sequence). The CDR3 totals 15 residues. Trimming at V came to 3 bases and at J to 3 bases, leaving 8 bases not matched to a gene. In DNA, the CDR3 is TGTGCCAGCAGCTCCCTAGCGGGCGGGGACTACGAGCAGTACTTC. Encoded protein: CASSSLAGGDYEQYF.

J is TRBJ2-7 and V is TRBV6-5, with D possibly TRBD2 on 6 matching bases. Germline values: CDR1 MNHEY, CDR2 SVGAGI. With 7 bases removed from V and 2 bases from J, the gap between germline ends came to 15 bases. The CDR3 is 14 residues long. CDR3 sequence: CASISPGLTYEQYF. The CDR3 DNA reads as TGTGCCAGCATATCACCAGGACTAACCTACGAGCAGTACTTC.

The rearrangement joins TRBV27 to TRBJ2-1; D ambiguous. The V and J ends lost 7 bases and 7 bases respectively, with 17 bases between them. The CDR3 runs to 14 residues. Germline-derived CDR1 and CDR2 are MNHEY and SMNVEV (reference sequence). CDR3 region: CASTGLAINNEQFF. Here the CDR3 DNA reads TGTGCCAGCACCGGGTTGGCTATAAATAATGAGCAGTTCTTC.

This chain links TRBV28 with TRBJ1-4; D not resolved. Trimming shortened V by 5 bases and J by 7 bases, and 17 bases separated the two germline ends. The length of the CDR3 is 15 residues. Germline values: CDR1 MDHEN, CDR2 SYDVKM. The CDR3 DNA reads as TGTGCCAGCAGTCCACTGACACCCCATAGTGAAAAACTGTTTTTT. Amino acid sequence: CASSPLTPHSEKLFF.

J is TRBJ2-4 and V is TRBV6-6; D gene ambiguous. Trimming took off 7 bases at V and 0 bases at J, with 13 bases between the two ends. This CDR3 has 15 amino acids. Germline CDR1 and CDR2: MNHNY and SVGAGI (reference sequence). CDR3 sequence (DNA): TGTGCCAGCACTGAACCCAGACTAGCCAAAAACATTCAGTACTTC. This codes for CASTEPRLAKNIQYF.

The gene calls are TRBV5-1 and TRBJ2-1, with 11 bases lining up with TRBD2. With 0 bases clipped from V and 3 bases from J, the junction kept 5 bases outside the gene matches. The CDR3 spans 17 residues. Germline V gives CDR1 SGHRS, CDR2 YFSETQ. The DNA of the CDR3 is TGCGCCAGCAGCTTGGGTCTAGCGGGAGGTGGCTACAATGAGCAGTTCTTC. This translates into CASSLGLAGGGYNEQFF.

J is TRBJ2-3 and V is TRBV5-4; 9 bases are a match to TRBD1. V dropped 0 bases and J dropped 1; count of bases not matched to a gene: 0. Looked up from germline, CDR1 is SGHNT and CDR2 is YYREEE (reference sequence). The CDR3 length is 15 residues. CDR3 nucleotide sequence: TGTGCCAGCAGCTTGGACAGGGGGCGCACAGATACGCAGTATTTT. Its protein product is CASSLDRGRTDTQYF.

The rearrangement uses TRBV6-5 and TRBJ2-7; 9 bases align to TRBD1. V was clipped by 7 bases and J by 7 bases; unmatched bases: 14. This CDR3 contains 15 residues. Germline V lookup: CDR1 MNHEY, CDR2 SVGAGI. The DNA for the CDR3 is TGTGCCAGCACCCAACCGGGACAGGGCTCGAGAGAGCAGTACTTC. This codes for CASTQPGQGSREQYF.

The chain employs TRBV11-2 and TRBJ1-4; D unclear. The V and J ends lost 2 bases and 6 bases respectively, with 16 bases between them. CDR3 length: 16 residues. CDR1 SGHAT and CDR2 FQNNGV come from the germline V gene. DNA for the CDR3: TGTGCCAGCAGCTTAAGGAGGCTGGGCGTTTATGAAAAACTGTTTTTT. It translates to CASSLRRLGVYEKLFF.

This chain connects TRBV19 to TRBJ1-2, with TRBD1 matching over 9 bases. This CDR3 comprises 17 residues. Per germline, CDR1 LNHDA and CDR2 SQIVND (reference sequence). V shed 5 bases, J shed 3 bases, and the junction held 13 bases outside the gene matches. The CDR3 region is CASSPIGQGSPDYGYTF. CDR3 DNA: TGTGCCAGTAGTCCCATCGGACAGGGGTCCCCTGACTATGGCTACACCTTC.